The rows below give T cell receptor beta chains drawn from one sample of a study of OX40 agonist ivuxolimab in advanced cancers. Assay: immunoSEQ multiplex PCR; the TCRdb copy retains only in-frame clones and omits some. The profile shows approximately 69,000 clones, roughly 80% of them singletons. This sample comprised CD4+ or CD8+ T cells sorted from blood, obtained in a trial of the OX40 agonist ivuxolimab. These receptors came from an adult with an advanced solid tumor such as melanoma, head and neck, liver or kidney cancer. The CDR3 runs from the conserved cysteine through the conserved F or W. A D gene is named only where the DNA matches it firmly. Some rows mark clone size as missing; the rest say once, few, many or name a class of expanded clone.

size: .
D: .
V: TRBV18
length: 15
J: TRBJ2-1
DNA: TGTGCCAGCTCACCTTCCCTAGCAGAATACAATGAGCAGTTCTTC
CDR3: CASSPSLAEYNEQFF

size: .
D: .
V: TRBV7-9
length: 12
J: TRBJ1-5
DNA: TGTGCCAGCAGCTTACTGGATCAGCCCCAGCATTTT
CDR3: CASSLLDQPQHF

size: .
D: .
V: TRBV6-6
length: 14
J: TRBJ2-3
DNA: TGTGCCAGCAGGGCAACAGGGGGGGGAGATACGCAGTATTTT
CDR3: CASRATGGGDTQYF

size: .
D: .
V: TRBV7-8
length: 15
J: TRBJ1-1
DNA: TGTGCCAGCAGCTCGCCCCCCGACGGACGCACTGAAGCTTTCTTT
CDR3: CASSSPPDGRTEAFF

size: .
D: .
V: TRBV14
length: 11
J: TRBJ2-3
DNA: TGTGCCAGCAGCCTAGCAGATACGCAGTATTTT
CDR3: CASSLADTQYF

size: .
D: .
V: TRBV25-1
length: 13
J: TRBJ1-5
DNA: TGTGCCAGCAGTGAGGTGGGCAATCAGCCCCAGCATTTT
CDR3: CASSEVGNQPQHF

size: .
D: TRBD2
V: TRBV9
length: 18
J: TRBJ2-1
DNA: TGTGCCAGCAGCGTTATCCACCTTAGCGGGGGAGCCTACAATGAGCAGTTCTTC
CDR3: CASSVIHLSGGAYNEQFF

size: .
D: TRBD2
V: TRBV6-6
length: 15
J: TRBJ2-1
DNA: TGTGCCAGCAGAACGACTAGCGGGAGTAACAATGAGCAGTTCTTC
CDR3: CASRTTSGSNNEQFF

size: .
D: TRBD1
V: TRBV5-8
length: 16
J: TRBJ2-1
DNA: TGTGCCAGCAGCACAGGACAGGGGGCTAAATACAATGAGCAGTTCTTC
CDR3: CASSTGQGAKYNEQFF

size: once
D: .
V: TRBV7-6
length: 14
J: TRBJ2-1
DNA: TGTGCCAGCAGCTTAGTGATCGGGAAGGATGAGCAGTTCTTC
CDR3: CASSLVIGKDEQFF

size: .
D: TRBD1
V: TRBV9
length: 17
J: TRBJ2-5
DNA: TGTGCCAGCAGCGTATCCCCACAGGGGGTGTACCAAGAGACCCAGTACTTC
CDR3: CASSVSPQGVYQETQYF

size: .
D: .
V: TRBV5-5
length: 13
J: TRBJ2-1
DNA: TGTGCCAGCTTCCGACCGGGGTCCGATGAGCAGTTCTTC
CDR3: CASFRPGSDEQFF

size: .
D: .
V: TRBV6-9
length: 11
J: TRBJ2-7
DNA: TGTGCCAGCAGTGCCCGTAGGGAGCAGTACTTC
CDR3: CASSARREQYF

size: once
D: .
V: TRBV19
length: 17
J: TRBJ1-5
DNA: TGTGCCAGTAGTATTATGACCTTGGGAGATAGCAATCAGCCCCAGCATTTT
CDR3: CASSIMTLGDSNQPQHF

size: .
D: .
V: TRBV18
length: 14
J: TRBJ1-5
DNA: TGTGCCAGCTCGTTGGACAGTTTATATCAGCCCCAGCATTTT
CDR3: CASSLDSLYQPQHF

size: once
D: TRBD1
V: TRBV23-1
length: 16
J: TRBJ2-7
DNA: TGCGCCAGCAGTCAATCGTATCGGACAGGGACCTACGAGCAGTACTTC
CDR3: CASSQSYRTGTYEQYF

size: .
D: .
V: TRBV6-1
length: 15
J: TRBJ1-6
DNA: TGTGCCAGCAGTGAAGGGCAGCAATATAATTCACCCCTCCACTTT
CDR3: CASSEGQQYNSPLHF

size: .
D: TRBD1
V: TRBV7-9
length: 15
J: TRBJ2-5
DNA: TGTGCCAGCAGCCTGGAAGGGACAGCCCTCGAGACCCAGTACTTC
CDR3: CASSLEGTALETQYF

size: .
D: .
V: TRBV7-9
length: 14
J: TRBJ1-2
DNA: TGTGCCAGCAGCTTAGATCAGAGGAACTATGGCTACACCTTC
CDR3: CASSLDQRNYGYTF

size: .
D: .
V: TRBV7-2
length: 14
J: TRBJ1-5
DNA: TGTGCCAGCAGCCCTCCATATAGCAATCAGCCCCAGCATTTT
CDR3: CASSPPYSNQPQHF

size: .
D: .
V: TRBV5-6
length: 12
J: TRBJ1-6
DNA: TGTGCCAGCAGCTTGGCTAATTCACCCCTCCACTTT
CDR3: CASSLANSPLHF

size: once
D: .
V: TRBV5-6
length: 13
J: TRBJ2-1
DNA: TGTGCCAGCAGCCAATCGGGACTTTCGCGGGGGTTCTTC
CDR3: CASSQSGLSRGFF

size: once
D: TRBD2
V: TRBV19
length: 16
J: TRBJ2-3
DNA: TGTGCCAGTAGTATGATTGCGGGGGGGAACACAGATACGCAGTATTTT
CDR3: CASSMIAGGNTDTQYF

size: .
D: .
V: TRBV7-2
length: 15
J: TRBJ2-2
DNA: TGTGCCAGCAGCTTTACAGTATTTGGCACCGGGGAGCTGTTTTTT
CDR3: CASSFTVFGTGELFF

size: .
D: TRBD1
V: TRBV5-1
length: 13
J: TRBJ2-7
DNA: TGCGCCAGCAGCTGGACAGGGGGCTACGAGCAGTACTTC
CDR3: CASSWTGGYEQYF

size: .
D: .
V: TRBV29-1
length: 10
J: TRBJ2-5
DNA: TGCAGCGTTGAAGAGGGGACCCAGTACTTC
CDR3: CSVEEGTQYF

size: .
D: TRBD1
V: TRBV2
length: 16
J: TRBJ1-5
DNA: TGTGCCAGCAGTCCTACGGACAGGTTATTGGGTAGGCCCCAGCATTTT
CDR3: CASSPTDRLLGRPQHF

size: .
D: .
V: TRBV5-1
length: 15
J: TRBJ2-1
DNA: TGCGCCAGCAGCTCCGGACAGATAAGTCACAATGAGCAGTTCTTC
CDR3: CASSSGQISHNEQFF

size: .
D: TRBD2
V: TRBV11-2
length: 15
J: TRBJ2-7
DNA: TGTGCCAGCAGCTTTGGTGGAGCGGGGGCCTACGAGCAGTACTTC
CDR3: CASSFGGAGAYEQYF

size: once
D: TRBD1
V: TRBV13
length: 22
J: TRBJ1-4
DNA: TGTGCCAGCAGCTCCTACTACCTGAGACAGGGCGACTCGGCGGAAGCTAATGAAAAACTGTTTTTT
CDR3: CASSSYYLRQGDSAEANEKLFF

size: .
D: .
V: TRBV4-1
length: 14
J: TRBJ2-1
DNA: TGCGCCAGCAGCCAACAAACGGTCAACTACGAGCAGTTCTTC
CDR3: CASSQQTVNYEQFF

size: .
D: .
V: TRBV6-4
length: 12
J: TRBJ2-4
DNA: TGTGCCAGCCACAGACAGAGGAACATTCAGTACTTC
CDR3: CASHRQRNIQYF

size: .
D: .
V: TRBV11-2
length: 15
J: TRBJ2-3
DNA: TGTGCCAGCAGCTTAGCTGGCAGGGAAGCAGATACGCAGTATTTT
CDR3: CASSLAGREADTQYF

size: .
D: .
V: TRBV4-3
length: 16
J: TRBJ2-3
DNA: TGCGCCAGCAGCCAAGGTACGGAGTGGGGCACAGATACGCAGTATTTT
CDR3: CASSQGTEWGTDTQYF

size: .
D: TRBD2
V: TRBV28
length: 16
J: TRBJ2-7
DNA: TGTGCCAGCAGCTCAACGTGGACTAGCGGATCCTACGAGCAGTACTTC
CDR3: CASSSTWTSGSYEQYF

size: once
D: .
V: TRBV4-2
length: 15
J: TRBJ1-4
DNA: TGTGCCAGCAGCCAAGATTTGGGGGCTGGGGAAAAACTGTTTTTT
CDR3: CASSQDLGAGEKLFF

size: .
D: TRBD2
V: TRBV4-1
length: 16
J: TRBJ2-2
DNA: TGCGCCAGCAGCCAAGGGGGTAGCGGGGTGACCGGGGAGCTGTTTTTT
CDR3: CASSQGGSGVTGELFF

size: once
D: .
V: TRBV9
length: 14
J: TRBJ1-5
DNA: TGTGCCAGCGGACCTACGGGGGGCGGTCAGCCCCAGCATTTT
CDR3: CASGPTGGGQPQHF

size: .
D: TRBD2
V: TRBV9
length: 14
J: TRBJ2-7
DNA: TGTGCCAGCAGCCCGCCGGGGGGTGACTACGAGCAGTACTTC
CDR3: CASSPPGGDYEQYF

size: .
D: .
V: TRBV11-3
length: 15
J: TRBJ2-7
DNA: TGTGCCAGCAGCTTAGAGCGGTGGGTGGGCTACGAGCAGTACTTC
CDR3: CASSLERWVGYEQYF

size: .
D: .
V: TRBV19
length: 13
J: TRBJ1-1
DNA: TGTGCCAGTAGTCTTAAGGAGAACACTGAAGCTTTCTTT
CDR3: CASSLKENTEAFF

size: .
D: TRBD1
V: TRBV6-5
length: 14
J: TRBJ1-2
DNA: TGTGCCAGCAGTTACAGACAGGGAGGCTATGGCTACACCTTC
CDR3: CASSYRQGGYGYTF

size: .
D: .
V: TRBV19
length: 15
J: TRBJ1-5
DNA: TGTGCCAGTAGTATTTCGTTGGGAAGCAATCAGCCCCAGCATTTT
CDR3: CASSISLGSNQPQHF

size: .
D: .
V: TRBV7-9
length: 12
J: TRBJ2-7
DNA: TGTGCCAGCAGCGTTAACTCCTACGAGCAGTACTTC
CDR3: CASSVNSYEQYF

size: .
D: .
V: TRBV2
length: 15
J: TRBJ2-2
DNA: TGTGCCAGCAGTGGACAGGCGCTAAACACCGGGGAGCTGTTTTTT
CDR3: CASSGQALNTGELFF

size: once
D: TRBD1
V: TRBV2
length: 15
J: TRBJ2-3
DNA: TGTGCCAGCAGCCCCGGGACAGCTAGCACAGATACGCAGTATTTT
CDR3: CASSPGTASTDTQYF

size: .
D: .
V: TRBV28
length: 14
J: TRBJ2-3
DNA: TGTGCCAGCAGTGCACCCTTAAGCCGAGATACGCAGTATTTT
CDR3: CASSAPLSRDTQYF

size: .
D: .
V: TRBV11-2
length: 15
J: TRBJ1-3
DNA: TGTGCCAGCAGCTTGAGGCAACCGGCGCGCAACACCATATATTTT
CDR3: CASSLRQPARNTIYF

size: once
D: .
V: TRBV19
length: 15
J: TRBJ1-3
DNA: TGTGCCAGTAGTATTTCAGGCTACTCTGGAAACACCATATATTTT
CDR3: CASSISGYSGNTIYF

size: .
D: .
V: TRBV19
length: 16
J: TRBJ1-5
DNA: TGTGCCAGTAGTATAGTAGGGCGGGGGGTCAATCAGCCCCAGCATTTT
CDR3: CASSIVGRGVNQPQHF

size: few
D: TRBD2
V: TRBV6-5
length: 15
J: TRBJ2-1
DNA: TGTGCCAGCAGTTACTCGACTAGCGGGCACAATGAGCAGTTCTTC
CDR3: CASSYSTSGHNEQFF

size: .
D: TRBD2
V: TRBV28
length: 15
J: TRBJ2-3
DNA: TGTGCCAGCAGTTTTATAGCGGGAGGGCCGGATACGCAGTATTTT
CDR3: CASSFIAGGPDTQYF

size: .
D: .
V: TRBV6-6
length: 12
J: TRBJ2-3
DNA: TGTGCCAGCAGTTACTCGGAGGGGACGCAGTATTTT
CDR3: CASSYSEGTQYF